This T cell receptor (beta chain) was captured in a study of a mutant IDH1 vaccine in newly diagnosed glioma. Method: immunoSEQ multiplex PCR; TCRdb's copy keeps in-frame clones and lacks some. In the table there are some 22,000 clones, 79% of which are singletons. Trimming cost V 6 bases and J 8 bases; bases outside gene matches: 7. Germline V CDR1 and CDR2: MNHNS, SASEGT. CDR3 length equals 14 residues. Time point given: week 11, during vaccination. The vaccine gave 300 ug of a 20-mer mutant IDH1 peptide subcutaneously per dose. A remark on this clone: The antigen is unknown.

The V and J genes are TRBV6-1 and TRBJ1-2, with 12 bases that match TRBD1. The source of this sequence is a man between 40 and 49 years old with glioma. The source material was PBMCs, sampled from a glioma patient whose treatment included an IDH1 peptide vaccine. The chain's CDR3 is CASRGDRGLHGYTF. The CDR3 coding sequence is TGTGCCAGCAGAGGGGACAGGGGGCTCCACGGCTACACCTTC.